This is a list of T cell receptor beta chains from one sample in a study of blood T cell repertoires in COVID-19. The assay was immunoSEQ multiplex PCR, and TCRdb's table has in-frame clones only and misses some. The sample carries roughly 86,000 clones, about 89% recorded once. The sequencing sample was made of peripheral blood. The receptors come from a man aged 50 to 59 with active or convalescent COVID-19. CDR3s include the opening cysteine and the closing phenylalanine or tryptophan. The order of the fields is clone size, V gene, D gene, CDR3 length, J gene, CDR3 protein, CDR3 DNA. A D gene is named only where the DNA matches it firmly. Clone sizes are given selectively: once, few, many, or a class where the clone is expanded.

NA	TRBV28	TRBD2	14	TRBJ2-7	CASSLAGPTYEQYF	TGTGCCAGTTCACTAGCGGGGCCGACCTACGAGCAGTACTTC
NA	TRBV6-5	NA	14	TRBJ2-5	CASSPSRGQETQYF	TGTGCCAGCAGTCCCTCCAGGGGACAAGAGACCCAGTACTTC
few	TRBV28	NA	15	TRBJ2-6	CASSPPGTGANVLTF	TGTGCCAGCAGTCCCCCAGGAACCGGGGCCAACGTCCTGACTTTC
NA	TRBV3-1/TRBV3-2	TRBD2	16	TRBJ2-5	CASSRLAGGGQETQYF	TGTGCCAGCAGCCGGCTAGCGGGGGGGGGTCAAGAGACCCAGTACTTC
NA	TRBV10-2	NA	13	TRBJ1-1	CASIPTGNTEAFF	TGCGCCAGCATTCCGACGGGAAACACTGAAGCTTTCTTT
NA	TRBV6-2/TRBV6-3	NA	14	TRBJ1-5	CASSPQQGGQPQHF	TGTGCCAGCAGTCCCCAACAGGGTGGACAGCCCCAGCATTTT
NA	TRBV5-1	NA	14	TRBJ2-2	CASSLIQGTGELFF	TGCGCCAGCAGCTTAATACAGGGAACCGGGGAGCTGTTTTTT
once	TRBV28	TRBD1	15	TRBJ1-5	CASTTGGPSRQPQHF	TGTGCCAGCACCACAGGGGGACCGAGCCGTCAGCCCCAGCATTTT
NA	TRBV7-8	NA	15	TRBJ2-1	CASSLVGTSYNEQFF	TGTGCCAGCAGCTTAGTAGGGACATCCTACAATGAGCAGTTCTTC
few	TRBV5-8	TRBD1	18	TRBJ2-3	CASPLLWGTGTATDTQYF	TGTGCCAGCCCCTTGTTGTGGGGGACAGGGACAGCGACAGATACGCAGTATTTT
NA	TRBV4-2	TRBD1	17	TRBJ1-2	CASSQAADRGSDYGYTF	TGTGCCAGCAGCCAAGCAGCTGACAGGGGCTCGGACTATGGCTACACCTTC
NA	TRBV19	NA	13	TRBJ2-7	CASSIGSSYEQYF	TGTGCCAGTAGTATTGGCAGCTCCTACGAGCAGTACTTC
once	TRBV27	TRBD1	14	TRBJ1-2	CASSKGQTNYGYTF	TGTGCCAGCAGTAAGGGACAGACTAACTATGGCTACACCTTC
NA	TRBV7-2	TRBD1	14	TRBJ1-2	CASSSGTGGLGYTF	TGTGCCAGCAGCTCTGGGACAGGGGGCCTGGGCTACACCTTC
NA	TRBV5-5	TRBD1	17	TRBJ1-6	CASSRTWDRGNNSPLHF	TGTGCCAGCAGCCGCACTTGGGACAGGGGTAATAATTCACCCCTCCACTTT
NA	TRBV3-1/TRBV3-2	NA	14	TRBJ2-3	CASSQDQSTDTQYF	TGTGCCAGCAGCCAAGATCAGAGCACAGATACGCAGTATTTT
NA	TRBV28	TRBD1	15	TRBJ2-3	CASSSGQGHTDTQYF	TGTGCCAGCAGTTCCGGACAGGGACACACAGATACGCAGTATTTT
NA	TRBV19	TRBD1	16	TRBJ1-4	CASSLPTGSTNEKLFF	TGTGCCAGTAGTCTCCCGACAGGGTCTACTAATGAAAAACTGTTTTTT
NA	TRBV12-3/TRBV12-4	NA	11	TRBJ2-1	CASSFLHEQFF	TGTGCCAGCAGTTTTCTCCATGAGCAGTTCTTC
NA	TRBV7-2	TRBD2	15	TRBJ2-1	CASSLAREGYNEQFF	TGTGCCAGCAGCTTAGCCAGGGAGGGTTACAATGAGCAGTTCTTC
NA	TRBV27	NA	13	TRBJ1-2	CASSLDSNYGYTF	TGTGCCAGCAGTTTAGACAGTAACTATGGCTACACCTTC
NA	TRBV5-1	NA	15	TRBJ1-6	CASSLGAGSGSPLHF	TGCGCCAGCAGCTTGGGGGCAGGGTCGGGTTCACCCCTCCACTTT
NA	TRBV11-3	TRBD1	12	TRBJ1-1	CASSGRDREAFF	TGTGCCAGCAGCGGCCGGGACAGGGAGGCTTTCTTT
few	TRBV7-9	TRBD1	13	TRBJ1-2	CASSLGTGDGYTF	TGTGCCAGCAGCCTCGGGACAGGGGATGGCTACACCTTC
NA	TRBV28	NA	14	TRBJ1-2	CASSPRQTALGYTF	TGTGCCAGCAGTCCCCGACAGACCGCCCTTGGCTACACCTTC
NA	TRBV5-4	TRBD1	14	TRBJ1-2	CASTPGQGLYGYTF	TGTGCCAGCACCCCCGGACAGGGGCTGTATGGCTACACCTTC
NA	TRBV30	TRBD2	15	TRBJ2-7	CAWSAGLAGAYEQYF	TGTGCCTGGAGTGCTGGACTAGCGGGGGCCTACGAGCAGTACTTC
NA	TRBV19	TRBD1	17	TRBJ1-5	CASSPPPGQISNQPQHF	TGTGCCAGTAGTCCCCCTCCGGGACAGATTAGCAATCAGCCCCAGCATTTT
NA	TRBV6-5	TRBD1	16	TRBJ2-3	CASSYSGQGKADTQYF	TGTGCCAGCAGTTACTCGGGACAGGGGAAGGCAGATACGCAGTATTTT
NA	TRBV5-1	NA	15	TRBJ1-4	CASSLGGTPNEKLFF	TGCGCCAGCAGCTTGGGAGGGACACCCAATGAAAAACTGTTTTTT
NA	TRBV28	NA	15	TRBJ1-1	CASSPPRVQNTEAFF	TGTGCCAGCAGTCCTCCTCGGGTTCAGAATACCGAAGCTTTCTTT
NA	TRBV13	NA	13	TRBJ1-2	CASSAQQGAGYTF	TGTGCCAGCAGCGCTCAACAGGGCGCGGGCTACACCTTC
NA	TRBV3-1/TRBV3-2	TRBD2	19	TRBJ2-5	CASSQGMGSGGAAWKTQYF	TGTGCCAGCAGCCAAGGGATGGGTAGCGGGGGGGCCGCATGGAAGACCCAGTACTTC
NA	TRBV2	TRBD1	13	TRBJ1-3	CASSGTGGNTIYF	TGTGCCAGCAGTGGGACAGGGGGAAACACCATATATTTT
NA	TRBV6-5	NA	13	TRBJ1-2	CASKGIDNYGYTF	TGTGCCAGCAAGGGGATAGACAACTATGGCTACACCTTC
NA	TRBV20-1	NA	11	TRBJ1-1	CSASPITEAFF	TGCAGTGCTAGTCCTATCACTGAAGCTTTCTTT
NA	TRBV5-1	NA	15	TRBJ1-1	CASSLAVAGNTEAFF	TGCGCCAGCAGCTTGGCCGTTGCAGGTAACACTGAAGCTTTCTTT
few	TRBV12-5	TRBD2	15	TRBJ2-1	CASGSGTSETNEQFF	TGTGCTAGTGGCTCCGGGACTAGCGAGACGAATGAGCAGTTCTTC
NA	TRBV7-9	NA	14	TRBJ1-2	CASSLGQGHYGYTF	TGTGCCAGCAGCTTAGGGCAGGGGCACTATGGCTACACCTTC
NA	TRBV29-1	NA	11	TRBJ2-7	CSGTDAYEQYF	TGCAGCGGGACAGATGCCTACGAGCAGTACTTC
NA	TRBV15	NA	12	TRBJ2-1	CATSTYYNEQFF	TGTGCCACCAGCACCTACTACAATGAGCAGTTCTTC
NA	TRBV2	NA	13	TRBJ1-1	CASSVGGNTEAFF	TGTGCCAGCAGTGTGGGGGGGAACACTGAAGCTTTCTTT